This is a list of T cell receptor beta chains from one sample in a study of T cell repertoires in cytomegalovirus infection. TCRdb fed the reads into MiXCR, producing one record per CDR3 protein. The sample records 650,000 to 850,000 distinct CDR3 sequences, approximately 32% being singletons. Antigens of these TCRs are unknown. Here the sequenced sample was cultured CD8+ T cells from PBMCs, taken from culture after CMV antigen stimulation. These receptors were collected from a human donor in good health (CMV status not recorded). Some clones in this sample may be carry-over from other donors' samples. The conserved cysteine and the conserved F or W are not part of the CDR3 here.

CDR3: SAHLGQSSYNEQF
V: TRBV20-1

CDR3: ASSSKLGWTEAF
V: TRBV19

CDR3: ASSSTGGGRGYT
V: TRBV27

CDR3: ASTPGHFTGELF
V: TRBV7-6

CDR3: ASSLVKGGFTYEQY
V: TRBV7-6

CDR3: ASRRGGRGSPLH
V: TRBV14

CDR3: ASSTPDYT
V: TRBV2

CDR3: ASKSAGLHNEQF
V: TRBV25-1

CDR3: ATSRGEGTGGYT
V: TRBV15

CDR3: ASSFLVGGTGLPYNEQF
V: TRBV7-8

CDR3: ASSRGGYNNEQF
V: TRBV6-8

CDR3: ARDREEGGYT
V: TRBV2

CDR3: ATQDRGVWNSPLH
V: TRBV27

CDR3: ASSLGGDAVGGYT
V: TRBV7-6

CDR3: ASSLYLGTDTQY
V: TRBV6-5

CDR3: ATSRAGDTQY
V: TRBV15

CDR3: ASSPGQGRRNEQF
V: TRBV7-8

CDR3: ASSEMGAEGYT
V: TRBV6-1

CDR3: ASSFTGGSNQPQH
V: TRBV7-2

CDR3: ASSVEEPQGKENIQY
V: TRBV7-8

CDR3: ASSIWSNEQF
V: TRBV19

CDR3: ASSREVAGALWGQY
V: TRBV7-4

CDR3: ASSLSQGVMAQH
V: TRBV12-3/TRBV12-4

CDR3: ASSYSVAESYNEQF
V: TRBV6-6

CDR3: ASSYSIPTAGNTIY
V: TRBV6-5

CDR3: ASSYSHNEQF
V: TRBV6-5

CDR3: ASSLGRTTVVRGIDGELF
V: TRBV7-8

CDR3: ASSAPGHLNTGELF
V: TRBV7-9

CDR3: ASSPSGGRNGELF
V: TRBV7-6

CDR3: ASSLTPAGGRETQY
V: TRBV6-6

CDR3: AIRTGTTTGELF
V: TRBV10-3

CDR3: ASTGGPQGGYT
V: TRBV12-3/TRBV12-4

CDR3: ASSGGTGGVKLEQF
V: TRBV9

CDR3: ASSLGGAINEKLF
V: TRBV11-2

CDR3: ASSQAKWGSDTGELF
V: TRBV4-1

CDR3: ASSILPGTGAVTEAF
V: TRBV28

CDR3: ASSQLLAGGYYNEQF
V: TRBV4-1

CDR3: ASSQGDSGGYEQY
V: TRBV4-1

CDR3: ASKRTGGQETQY
V: TRBV6-1

CDR3: ASSQSPNQPQH
V: TRBV4-1

CDR3: ASSLEHRANYGYT
V: TRBV12-3/TRBV12-4

CDR3: ASSLAAGYEQY
V: TRBV7-6

CDR3: ASSFGQYQETQY
V: TRBV7-6

CDR3: ASSLMTGGVHEQY
V: TRBV7-6

CDR3: ASSEYSGGDYGYT
V: TRBV25-1

CDR3: ASSSSGDTYNEQF
V: TRBV7-2

CDR3: ASSLTIRDSGGAADTQY
V: TRBV12-3/TRBV12-4

CDR3: ASSLVSRTGETQY
V: TRBV7-6

CDR3: ASSQDLGGGYYGYT
V: TRBV4-3

CDR3: ASSTDRGLGDTQY
V: TRBV5-1